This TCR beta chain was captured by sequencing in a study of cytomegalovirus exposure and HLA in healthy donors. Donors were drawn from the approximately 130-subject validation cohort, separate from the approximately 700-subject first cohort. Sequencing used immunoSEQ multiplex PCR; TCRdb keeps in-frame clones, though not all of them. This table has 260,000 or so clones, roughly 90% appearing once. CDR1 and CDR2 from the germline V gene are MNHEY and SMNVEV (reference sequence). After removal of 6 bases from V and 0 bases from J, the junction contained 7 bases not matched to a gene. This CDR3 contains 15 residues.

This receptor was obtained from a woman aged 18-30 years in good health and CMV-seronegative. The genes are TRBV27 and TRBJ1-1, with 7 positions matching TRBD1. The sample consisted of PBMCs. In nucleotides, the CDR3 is TGTGCCAGCAGCCCCCCGGGACAGATGAACACTGAAGCTTTCTTT. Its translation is CASSPPGQMNTEAFF.